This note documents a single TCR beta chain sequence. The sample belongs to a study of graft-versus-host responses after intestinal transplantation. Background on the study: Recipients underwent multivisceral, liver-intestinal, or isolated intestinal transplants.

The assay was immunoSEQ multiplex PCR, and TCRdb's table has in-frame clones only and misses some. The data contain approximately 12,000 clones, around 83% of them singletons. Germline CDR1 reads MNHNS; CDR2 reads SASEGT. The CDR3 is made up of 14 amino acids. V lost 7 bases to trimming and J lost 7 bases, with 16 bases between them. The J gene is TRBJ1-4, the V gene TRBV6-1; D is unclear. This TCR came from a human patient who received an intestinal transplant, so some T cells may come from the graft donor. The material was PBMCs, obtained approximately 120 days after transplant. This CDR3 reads CASMEDPNIEKLFF. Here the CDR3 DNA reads TGTGCCAGCATGGAGGACCCGAATATTGAAAAACTGTTTTTT.